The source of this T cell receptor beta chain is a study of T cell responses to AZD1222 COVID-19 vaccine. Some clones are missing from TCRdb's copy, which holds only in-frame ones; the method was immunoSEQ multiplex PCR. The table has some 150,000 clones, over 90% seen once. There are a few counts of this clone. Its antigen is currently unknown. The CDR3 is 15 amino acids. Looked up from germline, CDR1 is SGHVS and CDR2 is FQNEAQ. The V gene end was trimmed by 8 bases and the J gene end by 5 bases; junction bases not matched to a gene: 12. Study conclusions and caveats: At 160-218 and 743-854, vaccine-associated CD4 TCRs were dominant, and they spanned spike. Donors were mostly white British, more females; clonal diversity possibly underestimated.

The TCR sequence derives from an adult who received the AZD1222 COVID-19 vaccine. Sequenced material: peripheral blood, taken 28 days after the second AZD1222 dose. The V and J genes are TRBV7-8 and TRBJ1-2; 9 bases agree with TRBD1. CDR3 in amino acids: CASGLDRGIRYGYTF. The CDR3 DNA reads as TGTGCCAGCGGCCTGGACAGGGGCATTCGGTATGGCTACACCTTC.